The entry below gives a single TCR beta chain sequence along with its context. The antigen is unknown. This entry comes from a study of T cell responses to AZD1222 COVID-19 vaccine. General study findings and limits: Recipients of two AZD1222 doses showed rising Spike-specific TCR breadth and depth. Reportedly, nearly half of unique spike TCRs recognized epitopes outside B.1.351/B.1.1.7 mutations.

Libraries were prepared by immunoSEQ multiplex PCR; TCRdb keeps only in-frame clonotypes and omits some of them. The sample holds about 110,000 clones; around 92% are singletons and the top ten take more than 7%. CDR3 length: 15 amino acids. V was shortened by 2 bases and J by 5 bases, with 17 bases between the two germline ends. Germline V gives CDR1 SGDLS, CDR2 YYNGEE. The sample was peripheral blood, taken 28 days after the second AZD1222 dose. The genes are TRBV9 and TRBJ2-7; D remains ambiguous. The clonotype originates from an adult who received the AZD1222 COVID-19 vaccine. Here the CDR3 reads CASSVAETSVHEQYF. The CDR3 coding sequence is TGTGCCAGCAGCGTCGCAGAGACAAGCGTCCACGAGCAGTACTTC.